The clone carrying this TCR beta chain was recorded a few times. Its antigen is not known. The CDR3 has 15 residues. CDR1 is SGDLS and CDR2 is YYNGEE in the germline V gene. V was cut by 0 bases and J by 2 bases, with 12 bases left in between. Clones were read by immunoSEQ multiplex PCR, and TCRdb kept only the in-frame ones, dropping some. The table records more than 140,000 clones, 80% to 90% of them present only once. The data stem from a study of T cell responses to AZD1222 COVID-19 vaccine. Study in general: Recipients boosted at about 4 weeks or about 12 weeks are pooled. Study-level points and caveats: At baseline, just a handful of AZD1222 recipients tested seropositive. There were mostly white British donors and more females than males, and clonal diversity was possibly underestimated. Spike-specific TCR repertoires showed rising breadth and depth after two AZD1222 doses.

V gene TRBV9 combines with J gene TRBJ2-7; D perhaps matches TRBD2 (6 bases). The TCR comes from an adult in good health. Sequencing was performed on peripheral blood, taken on day 0 of AZD1222 vaccination. The chain's CDR3 is CASSVEPGGTYEQYF. The DNA for the CDR3 is TGTGCCAGCAGCGTAGAACCCGGGGGAACCTACGAGCAGTACTTC. Full variable domain (rest looked up from reference TRBV9 and TRBJ2-7): DSGVTQTPKHLITATGQRVTLRCSPRSGDLSVYWYQQSLDQGLQFLIQYYNGEERAKGNILERFSAQQFPDLHSELNLSSLELGDSALYFCASSVEPGGTYEQYFGPGTRLTVT.